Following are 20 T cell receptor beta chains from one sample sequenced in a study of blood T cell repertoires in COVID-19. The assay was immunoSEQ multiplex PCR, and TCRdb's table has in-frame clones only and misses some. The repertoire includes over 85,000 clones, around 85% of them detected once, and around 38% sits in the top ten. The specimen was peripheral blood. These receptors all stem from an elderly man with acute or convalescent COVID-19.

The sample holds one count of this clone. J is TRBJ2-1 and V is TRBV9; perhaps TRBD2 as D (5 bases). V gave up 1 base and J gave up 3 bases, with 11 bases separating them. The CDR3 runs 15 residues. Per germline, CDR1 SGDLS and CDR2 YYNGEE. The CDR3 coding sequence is TGTGCCAGCAGCGTATCCCCGGGGAACTACAATGAGCAGTTCTTC. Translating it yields CASSVSPGNYNEQFF.

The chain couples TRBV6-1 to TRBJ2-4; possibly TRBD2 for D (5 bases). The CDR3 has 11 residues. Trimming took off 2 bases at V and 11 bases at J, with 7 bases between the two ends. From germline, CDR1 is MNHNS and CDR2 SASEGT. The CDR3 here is CASSELEVQYF. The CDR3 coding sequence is TGTGCCAGCAGTGAATTGGAGGTTCAGTACTTC.

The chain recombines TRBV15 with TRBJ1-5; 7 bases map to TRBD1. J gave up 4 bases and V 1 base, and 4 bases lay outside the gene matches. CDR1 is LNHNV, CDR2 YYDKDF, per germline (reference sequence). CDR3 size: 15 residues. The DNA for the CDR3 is TGTGCCACCAGCAGAGGGGACAGCCAGAATCAGCCCCAGCATTTT. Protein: CATSRGDSQNQPQHF.

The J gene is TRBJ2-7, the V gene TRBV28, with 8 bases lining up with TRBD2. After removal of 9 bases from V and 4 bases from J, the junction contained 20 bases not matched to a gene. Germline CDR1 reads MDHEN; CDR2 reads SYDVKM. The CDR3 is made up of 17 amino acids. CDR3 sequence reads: CARSEEDQGLAGYEQYF. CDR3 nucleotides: TGTGCCAGATCTGAGGAAGACCAGGGGCTAGCGGGTTACGAGCAGTACTTC.

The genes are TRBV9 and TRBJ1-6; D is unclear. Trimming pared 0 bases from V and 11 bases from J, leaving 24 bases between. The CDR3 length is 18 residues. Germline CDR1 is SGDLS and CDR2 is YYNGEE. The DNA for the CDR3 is TGTGCCAGCAGCGTAGAAGATCCCTCGGGAGGGTGGATAACACCCCTCCACTTT. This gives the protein CASSVEDPSGGWITPLHF.

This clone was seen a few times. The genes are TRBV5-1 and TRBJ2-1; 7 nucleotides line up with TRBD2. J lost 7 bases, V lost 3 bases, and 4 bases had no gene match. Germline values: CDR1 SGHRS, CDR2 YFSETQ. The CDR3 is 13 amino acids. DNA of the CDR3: TGCGCCAGCAGCTGGACTAGACCGAATGAGCAGTTCTTC. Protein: CASSWTRPNEQFF.

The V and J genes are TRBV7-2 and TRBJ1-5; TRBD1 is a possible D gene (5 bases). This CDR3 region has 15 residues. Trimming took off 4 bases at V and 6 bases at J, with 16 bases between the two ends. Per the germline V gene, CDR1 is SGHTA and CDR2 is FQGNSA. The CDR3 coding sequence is TGTGCCAGCAGCTCGACCAGGGACTTTGGTCAGCCCCAGCATTTT. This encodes CASSSTRDFGQPQHF.

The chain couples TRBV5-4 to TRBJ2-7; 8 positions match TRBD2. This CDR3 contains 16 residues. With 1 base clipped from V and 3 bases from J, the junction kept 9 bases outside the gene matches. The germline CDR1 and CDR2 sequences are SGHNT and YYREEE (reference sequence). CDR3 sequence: CASSLTREEVLYEQYF. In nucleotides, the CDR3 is TGTGCCAGCAGCTTGACGCGGGAGGAGGTTCTCTACGAGCAGTACTTC.

The CDR3 region has the DNA TGTGCCATCAGCCTGAAGGGGATAAACTATGGCTACACCTTC. It translates to CAISLKGINYGYTF. The chain is built from TRBV10-3 and TRBJ1-2, with a tentative D call TRBD1 (5 bases). This CDR3 contains 14 residues. Trimming pared 6 bases from V and 2 bases from J, leaving 13 bases between. Germline V gene sequence: CDR1 ENHRY, CDR2 SYGVKD.

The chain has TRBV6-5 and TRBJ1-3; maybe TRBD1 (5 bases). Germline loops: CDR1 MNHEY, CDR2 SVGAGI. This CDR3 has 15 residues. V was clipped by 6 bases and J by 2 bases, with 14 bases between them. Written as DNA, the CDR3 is TGTGCCAGCAGCAGGATTGGGGGGACTGGAAACACCATATATTTT. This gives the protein CASSRIGGTGNTIYF.

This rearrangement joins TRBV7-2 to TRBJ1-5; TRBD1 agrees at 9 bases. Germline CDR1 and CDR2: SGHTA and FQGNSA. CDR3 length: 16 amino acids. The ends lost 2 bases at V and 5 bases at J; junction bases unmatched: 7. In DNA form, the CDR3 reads TGTGCCAGCAGCTTAAAGCGGGGACAGGGTGATCAGCCCCAGCATTTT. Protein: CASSLKRGQGDQPQHF.

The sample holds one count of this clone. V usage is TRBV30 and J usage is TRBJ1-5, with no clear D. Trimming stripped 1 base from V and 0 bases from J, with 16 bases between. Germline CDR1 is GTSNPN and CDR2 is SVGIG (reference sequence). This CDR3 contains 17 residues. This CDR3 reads CAWSATDGKYSNQPQHF. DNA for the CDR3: TGTGCCTGGAGTGCAACAGACGGCAAATATAGCAATCAGCCCCAGCATTTT. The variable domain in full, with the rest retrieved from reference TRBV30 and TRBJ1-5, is SQTIHQWPATLVQPVGSPLSLECTVEGTSNPNLYWYRQAAGRGLQLLFYSVGIGQISSEVPQNLSASRPQDRQFILSSKKLLLSDSGFYLCAWSATDGKYSNQPQHFGDGTRLSIL.

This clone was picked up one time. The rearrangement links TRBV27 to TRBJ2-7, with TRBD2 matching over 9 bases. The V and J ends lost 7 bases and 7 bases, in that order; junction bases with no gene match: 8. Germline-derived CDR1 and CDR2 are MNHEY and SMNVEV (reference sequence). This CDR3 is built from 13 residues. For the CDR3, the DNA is TGTGCCAGCAAGGCGGGGGGGGTTGGGGAGCAGTACTTC. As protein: CASKAGGVGEQYF.

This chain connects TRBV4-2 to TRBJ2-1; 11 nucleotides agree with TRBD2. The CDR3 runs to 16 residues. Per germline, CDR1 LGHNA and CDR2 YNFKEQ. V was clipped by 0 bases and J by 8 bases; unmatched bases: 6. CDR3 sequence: CASSQERTSGLDEQFF. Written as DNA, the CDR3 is TGTGCCAGCAGCCAAGAACGGACTAGCGGGCTCGATGAGCAGTTCTTC.

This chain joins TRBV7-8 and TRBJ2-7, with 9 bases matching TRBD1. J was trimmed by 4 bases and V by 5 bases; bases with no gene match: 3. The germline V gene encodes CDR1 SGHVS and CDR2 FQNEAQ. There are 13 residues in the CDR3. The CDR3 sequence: CASSVGQGYEQYF. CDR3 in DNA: TGTGCCAGCAGCGTCGGACAGGGGTACGAGCAGTACTTC.

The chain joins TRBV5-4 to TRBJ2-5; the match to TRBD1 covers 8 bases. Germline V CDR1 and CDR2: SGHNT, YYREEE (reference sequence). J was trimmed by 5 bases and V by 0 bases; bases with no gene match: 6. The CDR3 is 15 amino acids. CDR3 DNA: TGTGCCAGCAGCTTGGATGGCAGGGGGCGGGAGACCCAGTACTTC. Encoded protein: CASSLDGRGRETQYF.

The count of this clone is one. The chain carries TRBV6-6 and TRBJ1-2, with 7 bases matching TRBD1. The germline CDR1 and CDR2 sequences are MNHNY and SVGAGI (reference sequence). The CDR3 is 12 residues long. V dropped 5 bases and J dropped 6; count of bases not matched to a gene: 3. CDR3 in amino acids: CASSQDRDGYTF. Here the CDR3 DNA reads TGTGCCAGCAGTCAAGACAGGGATGGCTACACCTTC.

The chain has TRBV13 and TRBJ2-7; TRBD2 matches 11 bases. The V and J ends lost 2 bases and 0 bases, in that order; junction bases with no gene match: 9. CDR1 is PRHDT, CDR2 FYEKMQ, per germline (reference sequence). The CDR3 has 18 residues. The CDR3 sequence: CASSLRGYGTSGSYEQYF. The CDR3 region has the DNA TGTGCCAGCAGCTTACGGGGATATGGGACTAGCGGCTCCTACGAGCAGTACTTC.

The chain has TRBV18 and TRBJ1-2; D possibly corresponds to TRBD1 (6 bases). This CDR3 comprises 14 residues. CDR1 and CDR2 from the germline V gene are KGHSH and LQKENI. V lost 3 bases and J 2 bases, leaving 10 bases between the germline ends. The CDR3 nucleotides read TGTGCCAGCTCACCGAATACAGGGAACTATGGCTACACCTTC. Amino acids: CASSPNTGNYGYTF.

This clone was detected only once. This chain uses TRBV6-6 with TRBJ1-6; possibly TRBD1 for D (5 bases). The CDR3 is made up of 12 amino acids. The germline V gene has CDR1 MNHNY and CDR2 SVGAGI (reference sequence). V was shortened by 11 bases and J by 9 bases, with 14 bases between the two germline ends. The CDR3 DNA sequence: TGTGCCTCCAACGGGGGGGGTTCACCCCTCCACTTT. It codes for CASNGGGSPLHF.